These T cell receptor beta chains were read from a single sample in a study of T cells in Graves' hyperthyroidism and ophthalmopathy. TCRdb fed the multiplex PCR reads into MiXCR, producing one record per CDR3 protein. There are around 300,000 distinct CDR3 sequences in the sample; 14% occur only once, and 20% to 25% lies in the top ten. Sequencing was carried out using blood. The receptors derive from a woman in her twenties or thirties with Graves' hyperthyroidism. The CDR3 runs from the conserved cysteine through the conserved F or W. A D gene is named only where the DNA matches it firmly. Some rows have no size entry. The others give once, few or many, or a class for an expanded clone.

V	size	D	J	CDR3	DNA
TRBV11-2	many	.	TRBJ2-2	CASTYNTGELFF	TGTGCCAGCACCTATAACACCGGGGAGCTGTTTTTT
TRBV20-1	many	.	TRBJ2-7	CSASGQRTYEQYF	TGCAGTGCTAGCGGGCAGAGAACCTACGAGCAGTACTTC
TRBV20-1	many	.	TRBJ1-1	CSAQPGASAAFF	TGCAGTGCCCAGCCGGGAGCCTCGGCAGCTTTCTTT
TRBV20-1	.	TRBD2	TRBJ2-1	CSAPPSGGYNEQFF	TGCAGTGCGCCCCCCAGCGGGGGGTACAATGAGCAGTTCTTC
TRBV27	.	.	TRBJ1-4	CASSSYRVGGEKLFF	TGTGCCAGCAGTTCGTACAGGGTTGGTGGTGAAAAACTGTTTTTT
TRBV20-1	many	TRBD2	TRBJ2-1	CSARERHTSGSINEQFF	TGCAGTGCTAGAGAGCGCCATACTAGCGGGAGTATAAATGAGCAGTTCTTC
TRBV7-7	.	.	TRBJ2-7	CASSLWPGGEQYF	TGTGCTAGCAGCTTATGGCCCGGTGGTGAGCAGTACTTC
TRBV29-1	.	.	TRBJ1-4	CSVEVPGAGLFF	TGCAGCGTTGAAGTACCCGGCGCTGGACTGTTTTTT
TRBV18	.	.	TRBJ2-7	CASSQNTGACEQYF	TGTGCCAGCTCTCAGAACACCGGGGCCTGCGAGCAGTACTTC
TRBV10-3	few	.	TRBJ2-3	CAISARRSDTDTQYF	TGTGCCATCAGTGCTCGGCGGTCCGACACAGATACGCAGTATTTT
TRBV7-2	few	TRBD2	TRBJ2-7	CASSFSGKSYEQYF	TGTGCCAGCAGCTTTAGCGGGAAGTCCTACGAGCAGTACTTC
TRBV20-1	many	TRBD2	TRBJ2-7	CSASLAGAYEQYF	TGCAGTGCTAGTTTAGCGGGGGCCTACGAGCAGTACTTC
TRBV27	few	TRBD2	TRBJ2-1	CASRRPGTSGRRGYNEQFF	TGTGCCAGCCGTCGCCCCGGGACTAGCGGGAGGAGAGGGTACAATGAGCAGTTCTTC
TRBV18	many	TRBD1	TRBJ2-7	CASSPELTGRGYF	TGTGCCAGCTCACCAGAGCTGACAGGGCGAGGGTACTTC
TRBV9	many	TRBD2	TRBJ2-1	CASSPGTSGSYNEQFF	TGTGCCAGCAGCCCCGGGACTAGCGGGAGCTACAATGAGCAGTTCTTC
TRBV12-3/TRBV12-4	many	.	TRBJ2-1	CASNPTGRENEQFF	TGTGCCAGCAACCCGACCGGGCGCGAAAATGAGCAGTTCTTC
TRBV15	few	.	TRBJ1-2	CATSSVGGGYGYTF	TGTGCCACCAGCAGTGTAGGGGGAGGCTATGGCTACACCTTC
TRBV12-3/TRBV12-4	many	TRBD1	TRBJ1-4	CASSPGQGAIATNEKLFF	TGTGCCAGCAGCCCGGGACAGGGGGCTATTGCAACTAATGAAAAACTGTTTTTT
TRBV4-2	.	.	TRBJ2-3	CASSQVWGARPDTQYF	TGTGCCAGCAGCCAAGTTTGGGGCGCTAGGCCGGATACGCAGTATTTT
TRBV28	many	TRBD2	TRBJ2-7	CASSLDPGLADNEQYF	TGTGCCAGCAGTTTGGACCCGGGACTAGCGGATAACGAGCAGTACTTC
TRBV7-6	few	TRBD2	TRBJ2-3	CASSPDGLDADTQYF	TGTGCCAGCAGCCCCGACGGACTAGACGCAGATACGCAGTATTTT
TRBV28	many	.	TRBJ2-7	CATKFVGDNYEQYF	TGTGCCACCAAATTCGTAGGGGACAACTACGAGCAGTACTTC
TRBV28	many	.	TRBJ2-7	CASWEDKNEQYF	TGTGCCAGCTGGGAGGATAAGAACGAGCAGTACTTC
TRBV5-1	few	.	TRBJ1-2	CASSSVSPRDGYTF	TGCGCCAGCAGCTCGGTATCCCCCAGGGATGGCTACACCTTC
TRBV28	many	.	TRBJ2-2	CASIEGNTGELFF	TGTGCCAGTATAGAAGGGAACACCGGGGAGCTGTTTTTT
TRBV5-4	.	TRBD1	TRBJ1-2	CASSTPGQWVGYTF	TGTGCCAGCAGCACACCGGGACAGTGGGTTGGCTACACCTTC
TRBV11-1	few	.	TRBJ1-1	CASSLQIMNTEAFF	TGTGCCAGCAGCTTACAGATTATGAACACTGAAGCTTTCTTT
TRBV6-1	many	.	TRBJ1-3	CASRTGFSGNTIYF	TGTGCCAGCAGGACAGGATTCTCTGGAAACACCATATATTTT
TRBV11-2	many	.	TRBJ2-1	CASSPHPGEQFF	TGTGCCAGCAGCCCACACCCTGGTGAGCAGTTCTTC
TRBV7-9	many	TRBD1	TRBJ1-2	CASSLSATGEYGYTF	TGTGCCAGCAGCCTATCTGCGACAGGGGAATATGGCTACACCTTC
TRBV7-9	many	.	TRBJ1-2	CASSNEGYTF	TGTGCCAGCAGCAACGAAGGCTACACCTTC
TRBV7-9	.	.	TRBJ1-6	CASSLGGTNSPLHF	TGTGCCAGCAGCTTAGGGGGTACCAATTCACCCCTCCACTTT
TRBV6-2/TRBV6-3	few	.	TRBJ2-7	CASTATRLGNYEQYF	TGTGCCAGCACCGCAACCAGGTTGGGGAACTACGAGCAGTACTTC
TRBV7-9	many	.	TRBJ2-7	CASSLTEFYEQYF	TGTGCCAGCAGCTTGACAGAATTCTACGAGCAGTACTTC
TRBV20-1	.	.	TRBJ2-3	CSANDPLEDTQYF	TGCAGTGCAAACGATCCCCTTGAAGATACGCAGTATTTT
TRBV7-9	few	TRBD2	TRBJ2-7	CASSLTSGRYDEQYF	TGTGCCAGCAGCTTGACTAGCGGGAGGTACGACGAGCAGTACTTC
TRBV20-1	.	.	TRBJ2-1	CSASRSGADEQFF	TGCAGTGCTTCGCGATCGGGGGCAGATGAGCAGTTCTTC
TRBV7-2	few	.	TRBJ2-7	CASSLDLDSYEQYF	TGTGCCAGCAGCTTAGATTTGGACTCCTACGAGCAGTACTTC
TRBV12-3/TRBV12-4	many	.	TRBJ2-3	CASSLGPRSTDTQYF	TGTGCCAGCAGTTTAGGCCCCCGTAGCACAGATACGCAGTATTTT
TRBV7-2	many	TRBD2	TRBJ2-5	CASSPGLVTKGETQYF	TGTGCCAGCAGCCCGGGACTAGTTACTAAAGGGGAGACCCAGTACTTC
TRBV20-1	few	.	TRBJ1-2	CSASRGASYTF	TGCAGTGCTAGCCGGGGTGCGAGCTACACCTTC
TRBV24-1	few	.	TRBJ1-2	CATSPPGENYGYTF	TGTGCCACCAGTCCCCCCGGGGAAAACTATGGCTACACCTTC
TRBV11-2	many	TRBD1	TRBJ2-7	CASRRATGTGLDEQYF	TGTGCCAGCAGGAGAGCAACCGGGACAGGTCTCGACGAGCAGTACTTC
TRBV27	many	.	TRBJ2-7	CASSLSGSYEQYF	TGTGCCAGCAGTTTAAGCGGCTCCTACGAGCAGTACTTC
TRBV7-2	.	.	TRBJ2-1	CASSLGGRYNWQFF	TGTGCCAGCAGCTTAGGGGGACGGTACAATTGGCAGTTCTTC
TRBV20-1	many	TRBD2	TRBJ2-7	CSARGRGILAGGPRQEQYF	TGCAGTGCTAGAGGAAGGGGGATTCTAGCGGGAGGGCCGCGGCAAGAGCAGTACTTC
TRBV19	few	TRBD1	TRBJ2-4	CASTGVTDIQYF	TGTGCTTCTACAGGGGTCACCGACATTCAGTACTTC